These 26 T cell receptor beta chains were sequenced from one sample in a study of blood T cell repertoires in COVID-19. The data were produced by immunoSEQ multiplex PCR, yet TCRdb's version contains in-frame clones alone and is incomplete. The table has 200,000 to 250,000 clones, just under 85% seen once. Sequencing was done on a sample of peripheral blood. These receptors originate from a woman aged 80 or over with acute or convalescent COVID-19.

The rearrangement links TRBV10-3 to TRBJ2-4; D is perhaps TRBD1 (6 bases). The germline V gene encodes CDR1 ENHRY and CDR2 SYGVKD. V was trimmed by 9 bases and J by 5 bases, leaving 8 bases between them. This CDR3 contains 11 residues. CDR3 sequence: CAIGQQNIQYF. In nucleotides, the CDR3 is TGTGCCATTGGACAGCAAAACATTCAGTACTTC.

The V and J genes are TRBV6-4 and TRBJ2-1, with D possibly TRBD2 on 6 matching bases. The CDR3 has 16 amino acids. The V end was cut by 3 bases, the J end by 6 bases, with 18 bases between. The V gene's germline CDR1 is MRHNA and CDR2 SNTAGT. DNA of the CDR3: TGTGCCAGCAGTGAAAATTGGGGAGGTTTCGTCAATGAGCAGTTCTTC. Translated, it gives CASSENWGGFVNEQFF.

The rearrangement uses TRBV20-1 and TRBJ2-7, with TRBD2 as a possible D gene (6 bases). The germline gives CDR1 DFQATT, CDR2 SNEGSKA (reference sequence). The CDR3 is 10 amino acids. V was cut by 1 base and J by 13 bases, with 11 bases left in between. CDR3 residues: CSARGEDNYF. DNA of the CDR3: TGCAGTGCTAGAGGGGAGGACAACTACTTC.

Written as DNA, the CDR3 is TGTGCCACCAGCAGAGAGGGCGGGGGCGGCTACAATGAGCAGTTCTTC. Its translation is CATSREGGGGYNEQFF. The gene calls are TRBV15 and TRBJ2-1; D is possibly TRBD2 (7 bases). CDR1 LNHNV and CDR2 YYDKDF come from the germline V gene (reference sequence). The CDR3 extends over 16 amino acids. V gave up 0 bases and J gave up 3 bases, with 12 bases separating them.

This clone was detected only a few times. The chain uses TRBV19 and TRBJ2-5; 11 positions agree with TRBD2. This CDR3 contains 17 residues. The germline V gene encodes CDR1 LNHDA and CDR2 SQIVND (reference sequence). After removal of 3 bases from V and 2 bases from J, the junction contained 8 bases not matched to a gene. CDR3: CASSIHIAGGDQETQYF. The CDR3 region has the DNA TGTGCCAGTAGTATTCATATAGCGGGAGGGGATCAAGAGACCCAGTACTTC.

CDR3 nucleotides: TGTGCCAGCAGCGTAGGGGGCAGGCCTGGAAACACCATATATTTT. Protein product: CASSVGGRPGNTIYF. V is TRBV9 and J is TRBJ1-3; tentatively, D is TRBD1 (5 bases). CDR1 is SGDLS and CDR2 is YYNGEE in the germline V gene. CDR3 length: 15 residues. V dropped 0 bases and J dropped 2 bases, with 9 bases sitting between them.

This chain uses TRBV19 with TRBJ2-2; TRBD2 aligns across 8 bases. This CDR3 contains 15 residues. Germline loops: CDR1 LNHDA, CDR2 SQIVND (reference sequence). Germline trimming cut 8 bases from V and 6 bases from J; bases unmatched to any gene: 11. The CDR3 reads CASVPGGVWAGELFF. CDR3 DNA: TGTGCCAGTGTCCCCGGGGGGGTTTGGGCCGGGGAGCTGTTTTTT.

CDR3 loop: CASSVRTGVAGELFF. CDR3 sequence (DNA): TGTGCCAGCAGCGTTAGGACAGGGGTGGCCGGGGAGCTGTTTTTT. This chain connects TRBV9 to TRBJ2-2; 9 bases map to TRBD1. V shed 2 bases, J shed 6 bases, and the junction held 5 bases outside the gene matches. In germline, CDR1 is SGDLS, CDR2 YYNGEE. The CDR3 contains 15 residues.

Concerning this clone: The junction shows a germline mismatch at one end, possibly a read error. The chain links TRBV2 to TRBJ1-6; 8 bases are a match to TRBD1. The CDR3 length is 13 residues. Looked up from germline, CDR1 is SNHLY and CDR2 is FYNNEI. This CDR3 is CASAGQDNSALHF. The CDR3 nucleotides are TGTGCCAGCGCGGGACAGGACAATTCAGCCCTCCACTTT.

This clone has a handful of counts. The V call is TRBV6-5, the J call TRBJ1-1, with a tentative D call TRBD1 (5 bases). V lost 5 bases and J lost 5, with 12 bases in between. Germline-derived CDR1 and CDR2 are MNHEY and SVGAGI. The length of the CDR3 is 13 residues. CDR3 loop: CASSLWGGTEAFF. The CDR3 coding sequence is TGTGCCAGCAGTCTCTGGGGGGGGACTGAAGCTTTCTTT.

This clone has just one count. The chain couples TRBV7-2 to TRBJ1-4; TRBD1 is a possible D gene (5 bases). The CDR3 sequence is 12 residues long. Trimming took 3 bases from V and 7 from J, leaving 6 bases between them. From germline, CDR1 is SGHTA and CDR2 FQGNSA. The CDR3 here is CASSLQGEKLFF. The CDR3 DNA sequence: TGTGCCAGCAGCTTGCAGGGTGAAAAACTGTTTTTT.

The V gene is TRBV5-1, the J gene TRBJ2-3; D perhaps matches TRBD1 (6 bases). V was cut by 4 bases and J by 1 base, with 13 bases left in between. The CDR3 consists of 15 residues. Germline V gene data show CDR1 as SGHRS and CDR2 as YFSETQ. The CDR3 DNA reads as TGCGCCAGCAGCCCCAGGGGCATAGGCACAGATACGCAGTATTTT. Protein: CASSPRGIGTDTQYF. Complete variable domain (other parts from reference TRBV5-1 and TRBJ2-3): KAGVTQTPRYLIKTRGQQVTLSCSPISGHRSVSWYQQTPGQGLQFLFEYFSETQRNKGNFPGRFSGRQFSNSRSEMNVSTLELGDSALYLCASSPRGIGTDTQYFGPGTRLTVL.

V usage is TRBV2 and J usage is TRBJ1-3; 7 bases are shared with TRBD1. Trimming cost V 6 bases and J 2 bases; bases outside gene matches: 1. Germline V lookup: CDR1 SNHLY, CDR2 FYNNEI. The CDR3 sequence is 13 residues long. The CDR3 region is CASSQGAGNTIYF. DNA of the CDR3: TGTGCCAGCAGCCAGGGGGCTGGAAACACCATATATTTT.

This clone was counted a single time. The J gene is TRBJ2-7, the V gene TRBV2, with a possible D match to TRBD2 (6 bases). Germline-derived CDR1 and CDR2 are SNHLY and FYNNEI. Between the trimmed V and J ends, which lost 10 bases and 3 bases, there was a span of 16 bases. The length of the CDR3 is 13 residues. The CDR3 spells CATSGTVFYEQYF. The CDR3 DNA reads TGTGCCACCTCCGGGACTGTTTTCTACGAGCAGTACTTC.

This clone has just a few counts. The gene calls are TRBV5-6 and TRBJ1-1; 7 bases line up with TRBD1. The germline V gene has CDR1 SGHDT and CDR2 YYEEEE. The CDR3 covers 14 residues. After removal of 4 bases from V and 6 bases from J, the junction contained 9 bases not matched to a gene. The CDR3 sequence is CASSNNRGLSEAFF. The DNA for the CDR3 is TGTGCCAGCAGCAACAACAGGGGACTCTCTGAAGCTTTCTTT.

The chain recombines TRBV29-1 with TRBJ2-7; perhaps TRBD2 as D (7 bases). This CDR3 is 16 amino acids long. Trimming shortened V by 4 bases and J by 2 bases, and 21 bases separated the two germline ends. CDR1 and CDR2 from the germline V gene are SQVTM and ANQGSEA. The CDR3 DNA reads TGCAGCGTTGGCCAACGTTGGGGGCGGGAGACCTACGAGCAGTACTTC. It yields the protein CSVGQRWGRETYEQYF.

The CDR3 DNA is TGTGCCAGCAGAACCGACTTTGCAACTAATGAAAAACTGTTTTTT. Translation: CASRTDFATNEKLFF. The rearrangement uses TRBV6-6 and TRBJ1-4; no definite D call. Per the germline V gene, CDR1 is MNHNY and CDR2 is SVGAGI (reference sequence). The CDR3 is made up of 15 amino acids. V lost 6 bases and J 0 bases, leaving 11 bases between the germline ends.

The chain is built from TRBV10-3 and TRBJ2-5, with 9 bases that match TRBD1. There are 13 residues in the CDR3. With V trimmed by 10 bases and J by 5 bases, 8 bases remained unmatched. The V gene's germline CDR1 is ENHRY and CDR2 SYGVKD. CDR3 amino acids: CASRDRDRETQYF. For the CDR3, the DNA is TGTGCCAGCAGGGACAGGGACCGGGAGACCCAGTACTTC.

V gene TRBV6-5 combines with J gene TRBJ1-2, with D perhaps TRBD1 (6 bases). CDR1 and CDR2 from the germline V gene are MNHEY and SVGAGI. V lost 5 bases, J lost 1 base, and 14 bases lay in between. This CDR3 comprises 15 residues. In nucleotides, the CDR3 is TGTGCCAGCAGTAGAGCGGGGGCTCATAACTATGGCTACACCTTC. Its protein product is CASSRAGAHNYGYTF.

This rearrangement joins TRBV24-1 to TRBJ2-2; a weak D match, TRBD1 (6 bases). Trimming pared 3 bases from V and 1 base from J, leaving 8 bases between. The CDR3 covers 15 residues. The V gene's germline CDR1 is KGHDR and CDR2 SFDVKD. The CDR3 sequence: CATSDTGRNTGELFF. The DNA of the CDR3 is TGTGCCACCAGTGATACAGGGAGGAACACCGGGGAGCTGTTTTTT.

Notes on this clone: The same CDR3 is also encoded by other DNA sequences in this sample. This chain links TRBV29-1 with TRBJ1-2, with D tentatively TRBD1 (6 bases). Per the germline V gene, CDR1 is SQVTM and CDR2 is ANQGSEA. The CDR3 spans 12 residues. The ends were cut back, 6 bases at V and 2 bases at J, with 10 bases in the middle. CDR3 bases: TGCAGCGTATGGACAGAGAACTATGGCTACACCTTC. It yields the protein CSVWTENYGYTF.

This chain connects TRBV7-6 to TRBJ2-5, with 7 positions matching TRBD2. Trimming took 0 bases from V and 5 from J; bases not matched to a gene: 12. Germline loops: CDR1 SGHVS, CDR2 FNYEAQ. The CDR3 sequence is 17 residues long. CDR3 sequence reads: CASSLALGSGVQETQYF. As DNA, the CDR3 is TGTGCCAGCAGCTTAGCTTTAGGCAGCGGGGTCCAGGAGACCCAGTACTTC.

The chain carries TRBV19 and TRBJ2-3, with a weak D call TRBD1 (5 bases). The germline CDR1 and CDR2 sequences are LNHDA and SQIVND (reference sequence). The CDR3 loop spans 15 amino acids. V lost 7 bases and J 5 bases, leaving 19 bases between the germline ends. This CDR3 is CASNQGLGPGDTQYF. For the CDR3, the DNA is TGTGCCAGTAATCAGGGATTAGGTCCCGGAGATACGCAGTATTTT.

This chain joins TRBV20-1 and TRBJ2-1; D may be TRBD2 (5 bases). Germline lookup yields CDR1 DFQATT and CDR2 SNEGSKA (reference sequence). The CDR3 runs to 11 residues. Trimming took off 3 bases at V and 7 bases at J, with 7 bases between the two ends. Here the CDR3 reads CSAREANEQFF. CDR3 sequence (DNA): TGCAGTGCTAGGGAGGCGAATGAGCAGTTCTTC.

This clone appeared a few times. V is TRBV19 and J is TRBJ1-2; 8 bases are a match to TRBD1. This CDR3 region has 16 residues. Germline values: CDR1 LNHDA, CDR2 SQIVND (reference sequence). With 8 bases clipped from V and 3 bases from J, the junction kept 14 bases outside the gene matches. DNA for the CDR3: TGTGCCAGTTCGCCCCTCGGACAGGGAGGTGACTATGGCTACACCTTC. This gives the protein CASSPLGQGGDYGYTF. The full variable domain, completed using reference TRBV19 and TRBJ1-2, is DGGITQSPKYLFRKEGQNVTLSCEQNLNHDAMYWYRQDPGQGLRLIYYSQIVNDFQKGDIAEGYSVSREKKESFPLTVTSAQKNPTAFYLCASSPLGQGGDYGYTFGSGTRLTVV.

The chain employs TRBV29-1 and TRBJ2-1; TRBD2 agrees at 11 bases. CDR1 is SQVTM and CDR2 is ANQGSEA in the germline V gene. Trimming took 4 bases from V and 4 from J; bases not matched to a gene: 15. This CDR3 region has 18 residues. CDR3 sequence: CSVGQGQPGLAVYNEQFF. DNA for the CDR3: TGCAGCGTTGGCCAGGGACAGCCGGGACTAGCGGTTTACAATGAGCAGTTCTTC.